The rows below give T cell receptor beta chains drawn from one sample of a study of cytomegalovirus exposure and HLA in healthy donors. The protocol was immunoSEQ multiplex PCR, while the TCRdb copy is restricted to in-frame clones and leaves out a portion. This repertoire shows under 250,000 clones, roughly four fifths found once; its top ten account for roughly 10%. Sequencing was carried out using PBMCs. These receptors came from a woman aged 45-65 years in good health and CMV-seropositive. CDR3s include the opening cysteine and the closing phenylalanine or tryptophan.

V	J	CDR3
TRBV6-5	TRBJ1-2	CASSYRRVTDNYGYTF
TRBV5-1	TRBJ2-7	CASSFGRADEQYF
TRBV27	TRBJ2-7	CASSYVRGSEQYF
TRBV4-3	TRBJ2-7	CASSQAGGGYEQYF
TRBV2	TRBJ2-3	CASSRTGGTDTQYF
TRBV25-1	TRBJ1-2	CASSREGALYGYTF
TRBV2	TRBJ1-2	CASPGGILTNYGYTF
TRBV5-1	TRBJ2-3	CASSPRLAGAVDTQYF
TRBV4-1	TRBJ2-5	CASSRYLGASGTQETQYF
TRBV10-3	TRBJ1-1	CAISVEGRTEAFF
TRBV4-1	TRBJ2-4	CASSLTGGDENIQYF
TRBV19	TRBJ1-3	CASSIALGNTIYF
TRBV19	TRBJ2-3	CASSIAVQADTQYF
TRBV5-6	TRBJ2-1	CASSLVGRTNEQFF
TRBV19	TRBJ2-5	CASSARDRVLETQYF
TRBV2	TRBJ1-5	CASSVPGQGNQPQHF
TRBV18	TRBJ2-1	CASSPNGLNNEQFF
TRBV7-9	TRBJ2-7	CASSSRTGIEQYF
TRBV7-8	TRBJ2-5	CASSRAVETQYF
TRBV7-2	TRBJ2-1	CASSSQGRSSYNEQFF
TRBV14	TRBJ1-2	CASSQDPLGAVLYGYTF
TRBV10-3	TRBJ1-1	CAISGDRAPWYTEAFF
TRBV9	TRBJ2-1	CASSDGNRRGEQFF
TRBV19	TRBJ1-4	CASSMRQINEKLFF
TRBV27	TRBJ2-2	CASSPKGTSGKGGELFF
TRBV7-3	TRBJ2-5	CASSPQGSGQTQYF
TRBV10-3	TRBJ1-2	CAISESQGNYGYTF
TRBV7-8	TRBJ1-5	CASSPDRENQPQHF